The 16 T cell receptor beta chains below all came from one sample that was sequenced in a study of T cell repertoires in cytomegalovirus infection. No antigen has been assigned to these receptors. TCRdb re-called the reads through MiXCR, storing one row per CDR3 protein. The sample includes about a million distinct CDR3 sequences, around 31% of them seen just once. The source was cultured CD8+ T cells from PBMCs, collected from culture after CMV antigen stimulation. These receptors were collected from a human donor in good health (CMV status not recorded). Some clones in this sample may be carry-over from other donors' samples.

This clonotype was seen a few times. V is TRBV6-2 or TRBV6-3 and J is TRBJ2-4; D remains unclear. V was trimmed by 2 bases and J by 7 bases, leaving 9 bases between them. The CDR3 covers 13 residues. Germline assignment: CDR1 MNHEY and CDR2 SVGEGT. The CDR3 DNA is TGTGCCAGCAGTTACGGAGTTTCCAACATTCAGTACTTC. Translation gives CASSYGVSNIQYF.

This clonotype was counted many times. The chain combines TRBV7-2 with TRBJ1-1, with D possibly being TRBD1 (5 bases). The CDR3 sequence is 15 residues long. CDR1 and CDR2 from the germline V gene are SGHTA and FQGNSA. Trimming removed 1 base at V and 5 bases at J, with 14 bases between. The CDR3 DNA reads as TGTGCCAGCAGCTTAGATTTCAGGGAATGGACTGAAGCTTTCTTT. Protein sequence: CASSLDFREWTEAFF.

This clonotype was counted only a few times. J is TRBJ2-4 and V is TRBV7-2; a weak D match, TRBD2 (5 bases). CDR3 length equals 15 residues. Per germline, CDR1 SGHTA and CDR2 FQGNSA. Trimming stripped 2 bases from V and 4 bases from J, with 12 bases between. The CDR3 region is CASSLNVGLKNIQYF. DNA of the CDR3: TGTGCCAGCAGCTTAAATGTAGGACTGAAAAACATTCAGTACTTC.

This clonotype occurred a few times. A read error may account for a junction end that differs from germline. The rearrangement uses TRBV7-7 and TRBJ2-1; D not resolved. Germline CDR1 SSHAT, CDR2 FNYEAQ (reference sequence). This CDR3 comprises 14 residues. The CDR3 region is CASSLELYDNEQFF. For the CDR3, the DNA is TGTGCTAGCAGCTTAGAACTATACGACAATGAGCAGTTCTTC.

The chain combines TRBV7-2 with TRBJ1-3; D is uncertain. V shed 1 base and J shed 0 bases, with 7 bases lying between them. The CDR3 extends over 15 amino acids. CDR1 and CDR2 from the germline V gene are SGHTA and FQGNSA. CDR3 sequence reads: CASSLEGLSGNTIYF. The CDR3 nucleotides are TGTGCCAGCAGCTTAGAAGGTCTCTCTGGAAACACCATATATTTT.

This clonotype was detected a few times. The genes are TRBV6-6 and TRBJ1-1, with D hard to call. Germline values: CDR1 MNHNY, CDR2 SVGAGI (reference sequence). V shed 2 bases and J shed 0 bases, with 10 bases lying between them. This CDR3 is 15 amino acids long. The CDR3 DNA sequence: TGTGCCAGCAGTTACACAGTGCTCATGAACACTGAAGCTTTCTTT. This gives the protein CASSYTVLMNTEAFF.

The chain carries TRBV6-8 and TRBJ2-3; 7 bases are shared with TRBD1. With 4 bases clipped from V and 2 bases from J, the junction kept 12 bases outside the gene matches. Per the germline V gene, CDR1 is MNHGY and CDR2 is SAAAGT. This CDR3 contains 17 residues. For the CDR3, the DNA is TGTGCCAGCAGTTCCATACAGGGGAAGGTCGCCACAGATACGCAGTATTTT. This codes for CASSSIQGKVATDTQYF.

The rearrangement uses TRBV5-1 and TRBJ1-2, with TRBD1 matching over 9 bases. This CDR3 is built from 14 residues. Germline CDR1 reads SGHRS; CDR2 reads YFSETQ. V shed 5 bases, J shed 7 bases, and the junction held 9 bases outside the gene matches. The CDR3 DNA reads TGCGCCAGCAGTGGCCGGGACAGGGTGACTGGCTACACCTTC. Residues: CASSGRDRVTGYTF.

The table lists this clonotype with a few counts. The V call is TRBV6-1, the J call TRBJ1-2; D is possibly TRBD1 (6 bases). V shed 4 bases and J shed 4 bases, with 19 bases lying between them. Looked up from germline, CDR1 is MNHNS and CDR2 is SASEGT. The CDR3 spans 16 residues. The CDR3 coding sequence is TGTGCCAGCAGTGGGAACAGGGAGGGAAGTAGCTATGGCTACACCTTC. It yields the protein CASSGNREGSSYGYTF.

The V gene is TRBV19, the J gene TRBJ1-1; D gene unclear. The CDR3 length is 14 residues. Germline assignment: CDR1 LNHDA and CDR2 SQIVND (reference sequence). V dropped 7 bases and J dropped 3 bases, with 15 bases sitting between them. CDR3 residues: CASISNRHDTEAFF. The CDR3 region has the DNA TGTGCCAGTATTTCGAATCGTCATGACACTGAAGCTTTCTTT.

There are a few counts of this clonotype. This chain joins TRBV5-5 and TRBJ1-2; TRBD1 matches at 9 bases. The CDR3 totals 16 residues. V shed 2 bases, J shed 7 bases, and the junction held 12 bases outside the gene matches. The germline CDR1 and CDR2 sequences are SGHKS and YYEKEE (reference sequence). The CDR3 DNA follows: TGTGCCAGCAGCTTCGAACTTCCCGGGACAGGGTTTGGCTACACCTTC. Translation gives CASSFELPGTGFGYTF.

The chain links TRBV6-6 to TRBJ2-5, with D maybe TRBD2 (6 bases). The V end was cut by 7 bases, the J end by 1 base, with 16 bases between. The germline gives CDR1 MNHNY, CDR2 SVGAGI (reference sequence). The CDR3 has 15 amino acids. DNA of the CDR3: TGTGCCAGCACCTTAATGGGACTGCCCCAAGAGACCCAGTACTTC. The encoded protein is CASTLMGLPQETQYF.

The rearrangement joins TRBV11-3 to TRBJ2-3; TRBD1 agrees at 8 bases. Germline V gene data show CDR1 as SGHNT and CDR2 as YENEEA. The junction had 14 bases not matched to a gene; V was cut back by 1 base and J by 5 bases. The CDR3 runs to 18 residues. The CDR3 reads CASSLGLGAGGAVDTQYF. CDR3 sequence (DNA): TGTGCCAGCAGCTTAGGCCTCGGGGCAGGGGGCGCGGTAGATACGCAGTATTTT.

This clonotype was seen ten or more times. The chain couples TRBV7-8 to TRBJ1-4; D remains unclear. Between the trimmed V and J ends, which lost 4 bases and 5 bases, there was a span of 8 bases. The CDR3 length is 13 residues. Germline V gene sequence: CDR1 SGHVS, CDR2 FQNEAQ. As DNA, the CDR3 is TGTGCCAGCAGCTCGGACGGGAATGAAAAACTGTTTTTT. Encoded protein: CASSSDGNEKLFF.

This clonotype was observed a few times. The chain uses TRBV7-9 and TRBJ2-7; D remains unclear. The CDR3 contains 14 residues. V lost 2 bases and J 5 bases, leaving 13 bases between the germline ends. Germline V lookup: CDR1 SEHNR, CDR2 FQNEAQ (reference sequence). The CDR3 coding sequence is TGTGCCAGCAGCTTAACGGCCTCCCTCCACGAGCAGTACTTC. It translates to CASSLTASLHEQYF. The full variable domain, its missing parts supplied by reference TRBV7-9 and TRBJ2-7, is DTGVSQNPRHKITKRGQNVTFRCDPISEHNRLYWYRQTLGQGPEFLTYFQNEAQLEKSRLLSDRFSAERPKGSFSTLEIQRTEQGDSAMYLCASSLTASLHEQYFGPGTRLTVT.

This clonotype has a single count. The CDR3 sequence is CATSYGWEQFF. As DNA, the CDR3 is TGTGCCACCAGTTACGGCTGGGAGCAGTTCTTC. V and J are TRBV24-1 and TRBJ2-1; D not resolved. The germline V gene has CDR1 KGHDR and CDR2 SFDVKD. Trimming shortened V by 6 bases and J by 10 bases, and 9 bases separated the two germline ends. This CDR3 is built from 11 residues.